These 9 T cell receptor beta chains were sequenced from one sample in a study of T cell changes during pregnancy in multiple sclerosis. Sequencing was performed with immunoSEQ multiplex PCR; in TCRdb, only in-frame clones are kept and a portion is missing. Of 30,000 to 40,000 clones listed, over 85% were seen once; the top ten hold 3.5% to 4%. Sequenced material: CD8+ T cells from peripheral blood mononuclear cells, taken in the third trimester of pregnancy. These receptors all come from a female donor with multiple sclerosis, enrolled in a pregnancy study.

This chain connects TRBV27 to TRBJ2-2; a weak D match, TRBD1 (6 bases). In germline, CDR1 is MNHEY, CDR2 SMNVEV (reference sequence). The length of the CDR3 is 15 residues. The V and J ends lost 6 bases and 4 bases respectively, with 15 bases between them. For the CDR3, the DNA is TGTGCCAGCAGGTGGACAGCCTTTACCACCGGGGAGCTGTTTTTT. It specifies CASRWTAFTTGELFF.

The V gene is TRBV7-8, the J gene TRBJ2-3; the match to TRBD1 covers 8 bases. The CDR3 runs to 17 residues. Germline V gives CDR1 SGHVS, CDR2 FQNEAQ. Trimming cost V 6 bases and J 0 bases; bases outside gene matches: 11. CDR3 protein: CASRSQGEVSSTDTQYF. CDR3 in DNA: TGTGCCAGCAGGTCACAGGGGGAGGTTTCTAGCACAGATACGCAGTATTTT.

This chain uses TRBV6-6 with TRBJ2-7, with a tentative D call TRBD1 (6 bases). The V gene's germline CDR1 is MNHNY and CDR2 SVGAGI (reference sequence). CDR3 length equals 14 residues. Trimming took off 2 bases at V and 0 bases at J, with 8 bases between the two ends. The CDR3 sequence is CASSYGTNSYEQYF. CDR3 DNA sequence: TGTGCCAGCAGTTACGGGACAAACTCCTACGAGCAGTACTTC.

This clone was seen a single time. The rearrangement links TRBV7-6 to TRBJ2-1; TRBD2 matches at 11 bases. The germline V gene has CDR1 SGHVS and CDR2 FNYEAQ. The trim removed 5 bases at V and 1 base at J, leaving 7 bases unmatched. The CDR3 length is 17 residues. The CDR3 DNA reads TGTGCCAGCAGCGGTCTAGCGGGGGGCTCGTCCTACAATGAGCAGTTCTTC. Translation: CASSGLAGGSSYNEQFF.

The rearrangement links TRBV6-1 to TRBJ2-7; no firm D call. With 7 bases removed from V and 2 bases from J, the gap between germline ends came to 9 bases. The germline gives CDR1 MNHNS, CDR2 SASEGT. The CDR3 contains 12 residues. The CDR3 protein is CASTQAPYEQYF. The CDR3 DNA sequence: TGTGCCAGCACCCAAGCCCCCTACGAGCAGTACTTC.

The rearrangement links TRBV6-5 to TRBJ2-6, with D uncertain. CDR3 length equals 14 residues. Trimming took 5 bases from V and 0 from J, leaving 5 bases between them. CDR1 MNHEY and CDR2 SVGAGI come from the germline V gene. Here the CDR3 DNA reads TGTGCCAGCAGTCCATTCTCTGGGGCCAACGTCCTGACTTTC. Translated, it gives CASSPFSGANVLTF.

DNA of the CDR3: TGCGCCAGCAGCCAAGAAACGGGCGAGCAGTACTTC. Translated: CASSQETGEQYF. The chain has TRBV4-1 and TRBJ2-7, with no clear D. With 0 bases removed from V and 6 bases from J, the gap between germline ends came to 6 bases. The CDR3 length is 12 residues. In germline, CDR1 is MGHRA, CDR2 YSYEKL.

This chain uses TRBV5-1 with TRBJ1-3; no clear D gene. The CDR3 is 15 residues long. CDR1 SGHRS and CDR2 YFSETQ come from the germline V gene. Trimming cost V 4 bases and J 0 bases, with 11 bases left between them. The CDR3 DNA sequence: TGCGCCAGCAGCCCCGGTACTAGCTCTGGAAACACCATATATTTT. Amino acids: CASSPGTSSGNTIYF.

This chain connects TRBV9 to TRBJ1-2; 9 bases fit TRBD1. Germline V CDR1 and CDR2: SGDLS, YYNGEE. The trim removed 4 bases at V and 2 bases at J, leaving 9 bases unmatched. This CDR3 is 16 amino acids long. CDR3 loop: CASSPSRTGENYGYTF. CDR3 DNA sequence: TGTGCCAGCAGCCCATCGCGGACAGGGGAGAACTATGGCTACACCTTC.